Described below is a single T cell receptor beta chain sequence and its context. Its antigen remains unknown. The junction departs from germline at one end; a sequencing error may be responsible. The PCR contained 60 Vbeta and 13 Jbeta primers. Data came from immunoSEQ multiplex PCR; TCRdb stores just in-frame clones and leaves some out. The sample lists about 160,000 clones; approximately 80% were seen once. The data derive from a study of cytomegalovirus exposure and HLA in healthy donors. Study-wide context: There were roughly 80 million unique TCRs (from HLA-typed donors) in an early data release. Study-wide results and caveats: Some V segments could not be told apart, so they were left out, TRBV6-2 and TRBV6-3 among them. In an earlier analysis, productive rearrangement rates for most beta V segments clustered near 87% or 30%. Under 20,000 TCR beta sequences were associated with HLA alleles at 0.05 false discovery rate in a later analysis.

Looked up from germline, CDR1 is SEHNR and CDR2 is FQNEAQ (reference sequence). The CDR3 consists of 17 residues. V usage is TRBV7-9 and J usage is TRBJ2-5; D might be TRBD2 (6 bases). The end of the DNA fits TRBJ2-7 better, so the J call may be wrong. This receptor was taken from a woman between 18 and 30 years old in good health and CMV-seronegative. Sequencing was performed on PBMCs. The CDR3 bases are TGTTCCAGCAGCCCTTCCACCGGGACTGAACGCTCCTACGAGCAGTACTTC. Its translation: CSSSPSTGTERSYEQYF.